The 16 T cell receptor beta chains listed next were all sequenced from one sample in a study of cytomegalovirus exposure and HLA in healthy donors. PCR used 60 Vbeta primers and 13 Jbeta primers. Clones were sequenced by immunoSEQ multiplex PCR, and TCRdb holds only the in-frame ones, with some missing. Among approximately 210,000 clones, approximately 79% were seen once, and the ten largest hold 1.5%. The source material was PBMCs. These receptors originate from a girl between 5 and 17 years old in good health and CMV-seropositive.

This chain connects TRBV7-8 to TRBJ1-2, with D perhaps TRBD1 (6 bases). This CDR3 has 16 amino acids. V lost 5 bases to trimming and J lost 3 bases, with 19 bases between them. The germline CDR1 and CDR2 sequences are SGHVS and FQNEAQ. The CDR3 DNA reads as TGTGCCAGCAGCCTCTACAGGGCCCAGCTAGACTATGGCTACACCTTC. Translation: CASSLYRAQLDYGYTF.

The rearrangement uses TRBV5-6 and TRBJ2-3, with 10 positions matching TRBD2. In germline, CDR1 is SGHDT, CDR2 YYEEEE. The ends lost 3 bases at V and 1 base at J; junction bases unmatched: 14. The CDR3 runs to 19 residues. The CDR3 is CASSWGQVRTSGRTDTQYF. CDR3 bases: TGTGCCAGCAGCTGGGGACAGGTTAGGACTAGCGGCCGCACAGATACGCAGTATTTT. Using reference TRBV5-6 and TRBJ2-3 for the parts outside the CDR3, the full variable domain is DAGVTQSPTHLIKTRGQQVTLRCSPKSGHDTVSWYQQALGQGPQFIFQYYEEEERQRGNFPDRFSGHQFPNYSSELNVNALLLGDSALYLCASSWGQVRTSGRTDTQYFGPGTRLTVL.

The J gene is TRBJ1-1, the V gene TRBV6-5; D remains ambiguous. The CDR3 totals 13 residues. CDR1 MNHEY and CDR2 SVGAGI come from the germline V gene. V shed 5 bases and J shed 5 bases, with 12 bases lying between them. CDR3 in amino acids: CASSREGGTEAFF. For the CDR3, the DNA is TGTGCCAGCAGTAGGGAGGGCGGAACTGAAGCTTTCTTT.

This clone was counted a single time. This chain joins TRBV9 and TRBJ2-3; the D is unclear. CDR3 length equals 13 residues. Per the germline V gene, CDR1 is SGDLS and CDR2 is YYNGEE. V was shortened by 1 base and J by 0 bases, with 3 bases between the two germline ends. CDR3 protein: CASSVLSTDTQYF. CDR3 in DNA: TGTGCCAGCAGCGTACTCAGCACAGATACGCAGTATTTT.

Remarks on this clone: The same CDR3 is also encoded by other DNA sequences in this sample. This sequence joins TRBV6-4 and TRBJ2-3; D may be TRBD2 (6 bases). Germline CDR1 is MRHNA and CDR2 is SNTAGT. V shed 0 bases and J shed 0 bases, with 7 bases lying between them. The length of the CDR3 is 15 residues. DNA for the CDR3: TGTGCCAGCAGTGACTCGGCGGGGAGCACAGATACGCAGTATTTT. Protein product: CASSDSAGSTDTQYF.

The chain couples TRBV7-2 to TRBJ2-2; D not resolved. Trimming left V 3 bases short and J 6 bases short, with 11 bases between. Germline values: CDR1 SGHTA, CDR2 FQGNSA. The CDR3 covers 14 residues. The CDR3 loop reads CASSFGSSPGELFF. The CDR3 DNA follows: TGTGCCAGCAGCTTCGGTTCGAGCCCCGGGGAGCTGTTTTTT.

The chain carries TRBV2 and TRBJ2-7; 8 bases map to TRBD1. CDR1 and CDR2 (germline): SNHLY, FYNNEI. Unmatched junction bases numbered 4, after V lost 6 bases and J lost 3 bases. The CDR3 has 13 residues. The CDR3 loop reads CASRETGVYEQYF. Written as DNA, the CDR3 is TGTGCCAGCAGAGAGACAGGGGTCTACGAGCAGTACTTC.

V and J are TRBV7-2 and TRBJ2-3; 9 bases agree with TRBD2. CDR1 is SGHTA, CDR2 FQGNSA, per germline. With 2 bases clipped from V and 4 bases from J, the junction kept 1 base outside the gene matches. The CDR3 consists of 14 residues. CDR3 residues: CASSLQRGADTQYF. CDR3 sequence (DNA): TGTGCCAGCAGCTTACAGCGGGGGGCAGATACGCAGTATTTT. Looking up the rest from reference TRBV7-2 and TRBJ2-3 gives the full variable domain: GAGVSQSPSNKVTEKGKDVELRCDPISGHTALYWYRQSLGQGLEFLIYFQGNSAPDKSGLPSDRFSAERTGGSVSTLTIQRTQQEDSAVYLCASSLQRGADTQYFGPGTRLTVL.

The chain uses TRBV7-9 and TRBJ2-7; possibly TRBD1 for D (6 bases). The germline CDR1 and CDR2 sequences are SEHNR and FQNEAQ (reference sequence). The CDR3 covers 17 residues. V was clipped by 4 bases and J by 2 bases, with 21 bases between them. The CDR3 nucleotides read TGTGCCAGCAGCTCCATACCAGGGGAGCCAACTCCCTACGAGCAGTACTTC. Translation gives CASSSIPGEPTPYEQYF.

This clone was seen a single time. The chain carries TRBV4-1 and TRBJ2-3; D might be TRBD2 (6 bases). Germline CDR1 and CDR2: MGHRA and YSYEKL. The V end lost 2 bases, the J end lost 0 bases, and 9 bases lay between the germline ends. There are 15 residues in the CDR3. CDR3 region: CASSQLAYSTDTQYF. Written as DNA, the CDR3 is TGCGCCAGCAGCCAACTAGCGTATAGCACAGATACGCAGTATTTT.

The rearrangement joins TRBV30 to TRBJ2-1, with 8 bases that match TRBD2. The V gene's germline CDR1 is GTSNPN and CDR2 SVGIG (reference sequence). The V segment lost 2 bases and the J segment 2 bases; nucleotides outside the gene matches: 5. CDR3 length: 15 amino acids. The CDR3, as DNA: TGTGCCTGGAGTTCTGGCGGGGGGCCCTACAATGAGCAGTTCTTC. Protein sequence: CAWSSGGGPYNEQFF. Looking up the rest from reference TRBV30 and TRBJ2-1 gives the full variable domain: SQTIHQWPATLVQPVGSPLSLECTVEGTSNPNLYWYRQAAGRGLQLLFYSVGIGQISSEVPQNLSASRPQDRQFILSSKKLLLSDSGFYLCAWSSGGGPYNEQFFGPGTRLTVL.

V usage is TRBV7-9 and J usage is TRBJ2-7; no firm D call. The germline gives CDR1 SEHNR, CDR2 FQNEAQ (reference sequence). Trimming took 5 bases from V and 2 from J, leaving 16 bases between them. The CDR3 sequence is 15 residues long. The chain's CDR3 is CASSPNQVLPYEQYF. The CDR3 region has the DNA TGTGCCAGCAGCCCGAACCAGGTGTTGCCCTACGAGCAGTACTTC. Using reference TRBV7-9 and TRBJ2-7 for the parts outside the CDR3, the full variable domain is DTGVSQNPRHKITKRGQNVTFRCDPISEHNRLYWYRQTLGQGPEFLTYFQNEAQLEKSRLLSDRFSAERPKGSFSTLEIQRTEQGDSAMYLCASSPNQVLPYEQYFGPGTRLTVT.

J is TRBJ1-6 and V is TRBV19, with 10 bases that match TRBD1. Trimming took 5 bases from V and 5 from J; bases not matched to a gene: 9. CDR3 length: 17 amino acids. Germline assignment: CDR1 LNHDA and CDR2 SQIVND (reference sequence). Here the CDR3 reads CASSFLIGTGDNSPLHF. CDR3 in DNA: TGTGCCAGTAGTTTCCTGATCGGGACAGGGGATAATTCACCCCTCCACTTT.

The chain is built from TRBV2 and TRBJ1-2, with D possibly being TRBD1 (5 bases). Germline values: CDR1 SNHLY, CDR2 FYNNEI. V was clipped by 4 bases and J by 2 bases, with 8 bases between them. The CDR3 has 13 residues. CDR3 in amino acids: CASSVDSNYGYTF. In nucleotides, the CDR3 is TGTGCCAGCAGTGTCGACAGCAACTATGGCTACACCTTC. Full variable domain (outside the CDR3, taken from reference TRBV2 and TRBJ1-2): EPEVTQTPSHQVTQMGQEVILRCVPISNHLYFYWYRQILGQKVEFLVSFYNNEISEKSEIFDDQFSVERPDGSNFTLKIRSTKLEDSAMYFCASSVDSNYGYTFGSGTRLTVV.

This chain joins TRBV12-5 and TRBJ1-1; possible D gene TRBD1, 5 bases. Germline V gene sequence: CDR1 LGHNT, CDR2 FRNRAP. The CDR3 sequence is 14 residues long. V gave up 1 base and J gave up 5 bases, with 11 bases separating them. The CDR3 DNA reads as TGTGCTAGTGGTTTGGGGCAGGGTGGAACTGAAGCTTTCTTT. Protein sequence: CASGLGQGGTEAFF. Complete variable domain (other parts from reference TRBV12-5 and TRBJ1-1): DARVTQTPRHKVTEMGQEVTMRCQPILGHNTVFWYRQTMMQGLELLAYFRNRAPLDDSGMPKDRFSAEMPDATLATLKIQPSEPRDSAVYFCASGLGQGGTEAFFGQGTRLTVV.

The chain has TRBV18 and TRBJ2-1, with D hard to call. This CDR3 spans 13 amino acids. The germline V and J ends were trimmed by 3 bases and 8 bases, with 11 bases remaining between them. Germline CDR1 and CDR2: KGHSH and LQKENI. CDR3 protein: CASSPELIDEQFF. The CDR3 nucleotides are TGTGCCAGCTCACCGGAACTAATAGATGAGCAGTTCTTC.